This is a list of T cell receptor beta chains from one sample in a study of post-analysis software for immune sequencing data. A single record per CDR3 protein comes from TCRdb applying MiXCR to the PCR reads. Of about 680,000 distinct CDR3 sequences listed, approximately 59% are singletons. The sequenced material came from blood. These receptors came from a girl aged 2-10 years with multiple sclerosis. The CDR3 runs from the conserved cysteine through the conserved F or W. The order of the fields is CDR3 length, J gene, V gene, clone size, D gene, CDR3 DNA, CDR3 protein. A D gene is named only where the DNA matches it firmly. Clone size is not always given. Where it is, it says once, few, many or a class for expanded clones.

length: 14
J: TRBJ1-5
V: TRBV20-1
size: NA
D: TRBD1
DNA: TGCAGTGTCCCCGGGACAGGGGGCAATCAGCCCCAGCATTTT
CDR3: CSVPGTGGNQPQHF

length: 12
J: TRBJ1-1
V: TRBV14
size: NA
D: NA
DNA: TGTGCCAGCAGCCAAACAGGCCTGGGGGCTTTCTTT
CDR3: CASSQTGLGAFF

length: 15
J: TRBJ2-1
V: TRBV10-3
size: few
D: TRBD1
DNA: TGTGCCATCACCGGACAGGGGAGCTCCTACAATGAGCAGTTCTTC
CDR3: CAITGQGSSYNEQFF

length: 16
J: TRBJ2-7
V: TRBV7-9
size: NA
D: NA
DNA: TGTGCCAGCAGCTTAGGATTCGGGCGGGACCATCACGAGCAGTACTTC
CDR3: CASSLGFGRDHHEQYF

length: 16
J: TRBJ2-5
V: TRBV7-9
size: few
D: NA
DNA: TGTGCCAGCAGACCGAGGACAGCGTTGTATGAAGAGACCCAGTACTTC
CDR3: CASRPRTALYEETQYF

length: 16
J: TRBJ2-5
V: TRBV11-2
size: NA
D: NA
DNA: TGTGCCAGCAGCCTATGGGCTAGCAGCAATGGAGAGACCCAGTACTTC
CDR3: CASSLWASSNGETQYF

length: 14
J: TRBJ2-2
V: TRBV6-1
size: once
D: NA
DNA: TGTGCCAGGATGTTCAGGGAGAACACCGGGGAGCTGTTTTTT
CDR3: CARMFRENTGELFF

length: 14
J: TRBJ1-2
V: TRBV20-1
size: NA
D: NA
DNA: TGCAGTGCTACCTCGGCAGTAACTAACTATGGCTACACCTTC
CDR3: CSATSAVTNYGYTF

length: 15
J: TRBJ2-1
V: TRBV7-6
size: NA
D: NA
DNA: TGTGCCAGCAGCTTAGGTAATCCCCCCTACAATGAGCAGATCTTC
CDR3: CASSLGNPPYNEQIF

length: 14
J: TRBJ1-1
V: TRBV29-1
size: few
D: NA
DNA: TGCAGCGTTGAATCGCGCCCCGGGAGCACTGAAGCTTTCTTT
CDR3: CSVESRPGSTEAFF

length: 14
J: TRBJ2-5
V: TRBV2
size: few
D: TRBD2
DNA: TGTGCCAGCAAAGTAGGACTAGCTTTGAAGACCCAGTACTTC
CDR3: CASKVGLALKTQYF

length: 15
J: TRBJ2-1
V: TRBV7-6
size: NA
D: NA
DNA: TGTGCCAGCAGCTTATCCCGGGGCGAGTACAATGAGCAGTTCTTC
CDR3: CASSLSRGEYNEQFF

length: 15
J: TRBJ1-2
V: TRBV7-9
size: few
D: NA
DNA: TGTGCCAGCAGCTTAGGGACCGGGGTAAGCTATGGCTACACCTTC
CDR3: CASSLGTGVSYGYTF

length: 13
J: TRBJ2-7
V: TRBV7-6
size: NA
D: TRBD1
DNA: TGTGCCAGCAGCGAGGGACAGCCCTACGAGCAGTACTTC
CDR3: CASSEGQPYEQYF

length: 14
J: TRBJ2-1
V: TRBV29-1
size: NA
D: NA
DNA: TGCAGCGTCCGAACTAGCAGGAGGGCCAGTGAGCAGTTCTTC
CDR3: CSVRTSRRASEQFF

length: 14
J: TRBJ2-6
V: TRBV29-1
size: NA
D: NA
DNA: TGCAGCGTTGCGAACTACTCTGGGGCCAATGTCCTGACTTTC
CDR3: CSVANYSGANVLTF

length: 14
J: TRBJ2-7
V: TRBV7-3
size: NA
D: NA
DNA: TGTGCCAGCAGCCCATCCGGGACCCCATACGAGCAGTACTTC
CDR3: CASSPSGTPYEQYF

length: 16
J: TRBJ2-7
V: TRBV14
size: NA
D: NA
DNA: TGTGCCAGCAGCCAAGAAGGGGGGATCCGAGCCTACGAGCAGTACTTC
CDR3: CASSQEGGIRAYEQYF

length: 14
J: TRBJ2-3
V: TRBV18
size: NA
D: NA
DNA: TGTGCCAGCTCACCGACCCCTAGCACAGATACGCAGTATTTT
CDR3: CASSPTPSTDTQYF

length: 15
J: TRBJ1-2
V: TRBV4-1
size: few
D: NA
DNA: TGCGCCAGCAGCCAAGAGGGTAGGGGGATCAATGGCTACACCTTC
CDR3: CASSQEGRGINGYTF

length: 15
J: TRBJ1-4
V: TRBV4-2
size: NA
D: TRBD1
DNA: TGTGCCAGCAGCCACCCGGGACAGACTAATGAAAAACTGTTTTTT
CDR3: CASSHPGQTNEKLFF

length: 16
J: TRBJ2-5
V: TRBV9
size: few
D: TRBD1
DNA: TGTGCCAGCAGCGTAGCGGGGACAGGGGCCGGAGAGACCCAGTACTTC
CDR3: CASSVAGTGAGETQYF